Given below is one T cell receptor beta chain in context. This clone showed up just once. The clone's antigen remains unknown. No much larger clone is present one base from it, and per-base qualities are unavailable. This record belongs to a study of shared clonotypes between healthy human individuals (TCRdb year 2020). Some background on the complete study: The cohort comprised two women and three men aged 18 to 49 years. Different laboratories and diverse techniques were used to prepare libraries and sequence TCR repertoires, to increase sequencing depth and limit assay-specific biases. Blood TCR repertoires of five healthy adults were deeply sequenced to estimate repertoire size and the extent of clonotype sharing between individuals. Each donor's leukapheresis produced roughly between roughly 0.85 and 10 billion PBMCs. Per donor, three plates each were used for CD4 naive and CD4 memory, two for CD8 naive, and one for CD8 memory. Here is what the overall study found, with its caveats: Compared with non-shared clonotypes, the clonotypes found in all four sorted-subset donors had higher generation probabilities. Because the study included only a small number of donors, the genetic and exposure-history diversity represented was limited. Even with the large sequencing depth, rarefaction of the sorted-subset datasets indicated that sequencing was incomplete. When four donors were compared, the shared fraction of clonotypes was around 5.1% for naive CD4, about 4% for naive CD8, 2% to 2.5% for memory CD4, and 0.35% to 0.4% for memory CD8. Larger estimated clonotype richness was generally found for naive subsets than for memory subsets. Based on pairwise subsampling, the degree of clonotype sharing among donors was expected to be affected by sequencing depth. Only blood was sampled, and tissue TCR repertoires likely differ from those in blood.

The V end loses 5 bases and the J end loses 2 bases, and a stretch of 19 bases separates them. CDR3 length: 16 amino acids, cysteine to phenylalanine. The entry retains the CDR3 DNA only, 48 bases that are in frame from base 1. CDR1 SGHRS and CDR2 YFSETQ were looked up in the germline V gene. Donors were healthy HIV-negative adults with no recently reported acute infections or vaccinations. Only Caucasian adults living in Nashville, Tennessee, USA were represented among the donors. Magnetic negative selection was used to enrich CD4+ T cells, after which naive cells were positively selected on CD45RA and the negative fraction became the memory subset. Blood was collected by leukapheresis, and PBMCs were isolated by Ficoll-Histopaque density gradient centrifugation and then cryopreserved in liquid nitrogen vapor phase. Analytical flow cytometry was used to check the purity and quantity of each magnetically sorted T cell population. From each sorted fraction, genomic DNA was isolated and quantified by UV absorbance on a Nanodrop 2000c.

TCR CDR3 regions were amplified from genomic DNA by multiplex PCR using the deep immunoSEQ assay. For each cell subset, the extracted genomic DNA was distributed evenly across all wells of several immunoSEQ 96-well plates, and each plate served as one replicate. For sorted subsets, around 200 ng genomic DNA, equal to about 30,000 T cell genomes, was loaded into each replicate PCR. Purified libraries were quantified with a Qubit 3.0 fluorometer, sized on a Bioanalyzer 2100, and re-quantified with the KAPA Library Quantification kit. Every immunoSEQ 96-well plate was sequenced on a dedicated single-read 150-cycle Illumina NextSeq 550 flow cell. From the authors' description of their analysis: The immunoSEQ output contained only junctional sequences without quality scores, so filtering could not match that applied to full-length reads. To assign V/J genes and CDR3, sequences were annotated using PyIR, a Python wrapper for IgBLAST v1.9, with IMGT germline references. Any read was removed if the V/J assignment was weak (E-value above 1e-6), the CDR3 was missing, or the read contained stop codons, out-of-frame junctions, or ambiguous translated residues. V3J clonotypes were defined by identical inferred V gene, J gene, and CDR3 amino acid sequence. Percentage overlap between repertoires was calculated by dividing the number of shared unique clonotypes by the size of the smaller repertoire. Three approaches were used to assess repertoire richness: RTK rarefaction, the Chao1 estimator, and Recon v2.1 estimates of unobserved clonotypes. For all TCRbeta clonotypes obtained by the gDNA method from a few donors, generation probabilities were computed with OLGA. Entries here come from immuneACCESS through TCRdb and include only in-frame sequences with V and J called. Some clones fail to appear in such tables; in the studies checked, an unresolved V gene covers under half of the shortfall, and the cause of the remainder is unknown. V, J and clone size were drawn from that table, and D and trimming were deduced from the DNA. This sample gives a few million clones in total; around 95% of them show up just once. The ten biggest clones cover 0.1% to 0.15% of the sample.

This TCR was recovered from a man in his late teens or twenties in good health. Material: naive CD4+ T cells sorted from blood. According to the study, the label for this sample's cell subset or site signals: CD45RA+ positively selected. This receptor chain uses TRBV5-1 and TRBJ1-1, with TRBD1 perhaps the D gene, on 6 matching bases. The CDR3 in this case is CASSLVGAGLNTEAFF. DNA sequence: TGCGCCAGCAGTCTTGTGGGGGCTGGGCTAAACACTGAAGCTTTCTTT.